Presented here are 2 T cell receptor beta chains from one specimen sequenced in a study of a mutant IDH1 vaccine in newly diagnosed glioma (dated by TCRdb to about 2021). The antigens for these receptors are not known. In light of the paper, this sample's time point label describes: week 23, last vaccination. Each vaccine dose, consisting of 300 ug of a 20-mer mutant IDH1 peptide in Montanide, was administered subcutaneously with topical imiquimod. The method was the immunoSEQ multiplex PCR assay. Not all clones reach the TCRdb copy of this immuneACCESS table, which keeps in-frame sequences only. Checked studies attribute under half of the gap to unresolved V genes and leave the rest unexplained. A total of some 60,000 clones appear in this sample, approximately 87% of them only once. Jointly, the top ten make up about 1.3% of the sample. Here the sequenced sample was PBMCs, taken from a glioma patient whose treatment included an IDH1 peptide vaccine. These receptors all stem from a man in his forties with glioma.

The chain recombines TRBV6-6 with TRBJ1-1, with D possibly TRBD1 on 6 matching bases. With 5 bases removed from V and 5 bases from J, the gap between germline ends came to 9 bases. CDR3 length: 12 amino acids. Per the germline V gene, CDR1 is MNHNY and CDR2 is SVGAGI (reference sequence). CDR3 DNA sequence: TGTGCCAGCAGTGCTAGGGGGACTGAAGCTTTCTTT. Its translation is CASSARGTEAFF.

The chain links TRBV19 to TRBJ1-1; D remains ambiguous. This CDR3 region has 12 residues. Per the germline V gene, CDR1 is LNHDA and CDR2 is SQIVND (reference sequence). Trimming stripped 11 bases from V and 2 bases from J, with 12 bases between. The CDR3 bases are TGTGCCGTACTCCAGGACAACACTGAAGCTTTCTTT. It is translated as CAVLQDNTEAFF. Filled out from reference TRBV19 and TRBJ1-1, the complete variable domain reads DGGITQSPKYLFRKEGQNVTLSCEQNLNHDAMYWYRQDPGQGLRLIYYSQIVNDFQKGDIAEGYSVSREKKESFPLTVTSAQKNPTAFYLCAVLQDNTEAFFGQGTRLTVV.